This TCR beta chain was captured in a study of esophageal squamous cell carcinoma under preoperative chemotherapy. Study context: Samples included peripheral blood T cells as well as tumor-infiltrating lymphocytes. Findings and caveats of the study: After paclitaxel-nedaplatin, abundant clones were more likely to contract than amplify.

Germline assignment: CDR1 LGHNT and CDR2 FRNRAP. The CDR3 has 17 amino acids. The V segment lost 6 bases and the J segment 7 bases; nucleotides outside the gene matches: 9. Time point denoted: before preoperative PTX-NDP chemotherapy. TCRdb reanalysed the PCR reads using MiXCR and keeps one entry per CDR3 protein. The sample lists 15,000 to 20,000 distinct CDR3 sequences, under 55% occurring once. About this clonotype: Its antigen is not identified.

The J gene is TRBJ2-1, the V gene TRBV12-5; 16 nucleotides match TRBD2. The sequence was obtained from a human donor with esophageal squamous cell carcinoma. The donor label of this sample is uncertain. Collection of the sample occurred from a patient given preoperative chemotherapy. Written as DNA, the CDR3 is TGTGCTAGTGGGACGGGGACTAGCGGGGGGGCGGGGAATGAGCAGTTCTTC. It translates to CASGTGTSGGAGNEQFF.